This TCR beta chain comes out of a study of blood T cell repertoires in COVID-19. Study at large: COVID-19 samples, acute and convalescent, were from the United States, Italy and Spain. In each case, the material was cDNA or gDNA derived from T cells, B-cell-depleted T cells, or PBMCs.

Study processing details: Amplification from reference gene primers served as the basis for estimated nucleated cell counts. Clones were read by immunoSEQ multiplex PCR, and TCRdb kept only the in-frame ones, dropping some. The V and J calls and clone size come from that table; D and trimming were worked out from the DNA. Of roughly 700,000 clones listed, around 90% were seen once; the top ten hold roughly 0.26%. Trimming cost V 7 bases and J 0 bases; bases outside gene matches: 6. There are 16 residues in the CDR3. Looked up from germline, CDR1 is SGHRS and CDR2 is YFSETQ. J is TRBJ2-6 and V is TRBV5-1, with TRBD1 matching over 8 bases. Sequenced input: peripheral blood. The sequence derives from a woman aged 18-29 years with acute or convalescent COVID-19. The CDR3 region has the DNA TGCGCCAGCGGCGGGACAGGTGTCTCTGGGGCCAACGTCCTGACTTTC. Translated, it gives CASGGTGVSGANVLTF.